Here is one T cell receptor beta chain with its context. The antigen is not known. The data belong to a study of beta chain features in type 1 diabetes. CD4+ naive, central memory, regulatory and stem cell-like memory cells were sorted via CD45RO/CCR7/CD25/CD127/CD95/CD27. Populations isolated by sorting all had purity greater than 95%. Reverse transcribing all isolated RNA meant expressed TCRB transcripts were sequenced. Sequencing was performed with immunoSEQ multiplex PCR; in TCRdb, only in-frame clones are kept and a portion is missing. The repertoire holds some 200,000 clones, with 16% as singletons. Study outcomes and limitations: Shorter templates may be favored by PCR, equally so in patients and controls. A cDNA-based sequencing approach could over-represent cells with high TCR expression. Shortening that was moderate but significant affected the TCRB CDR3s of Type 1 diabetes patients in all four CD4+ subsets.

Germline loops: CDR1 SEHNR, CDR2 FQNEAQ (reference sequence). The CDR3 has 15 amino acids. The V and J ends lost 1 base and 7 bases respectively, with 16 bases between them. The sequencing input was naive CD4+ T cells from blood. The chain combines TRBV7-9 with TRBJ1-2, with D unclear. This sequence was found in a young man with type 1 diabetes. In nucleotides, the CDR3 is TGTGCCAGCAGCTTAGAGGCTTTGGGGTATGGTGGCTACACCTTC. Residues: CASSLEALGYGGYTF. Full variable domain (missing parts from reference TRBV7-9 and TRBJ1-2): DTGVSQNPRHKITKRGQNVTFRCDPISEHNRLYWYRQTLGQGPEFLTYFQNEAQLEKSRLLSDRFSAERPKGSFSTLEIQRTEQGDSAMYLCASSLEALGYGGYTFGSGTRLTVV.